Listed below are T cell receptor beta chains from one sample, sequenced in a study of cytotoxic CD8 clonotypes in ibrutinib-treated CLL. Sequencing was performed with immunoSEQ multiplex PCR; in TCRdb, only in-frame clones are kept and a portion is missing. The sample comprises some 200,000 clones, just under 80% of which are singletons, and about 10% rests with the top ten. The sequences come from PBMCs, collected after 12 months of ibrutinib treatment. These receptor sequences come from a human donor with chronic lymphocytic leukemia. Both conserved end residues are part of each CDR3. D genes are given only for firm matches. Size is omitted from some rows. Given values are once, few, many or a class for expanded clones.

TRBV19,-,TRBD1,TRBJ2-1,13,TGTGCCAGTAGTACCCAAAGACAGGGGGAGCAGTTCTTC,CASSTQRQGEQFF
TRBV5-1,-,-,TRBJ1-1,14,TGCGCCAGCAGCTTGGGTCAGAGTGGCACTGAAGCTTTCTTT,CASSLGQSGTEAFF
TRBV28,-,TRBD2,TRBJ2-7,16,TGTGCCAGCAGTTCCACGGGGACTAGGAGCTCCTACGAGCAGTACTTC,CASSSTGTRSSYEQYF
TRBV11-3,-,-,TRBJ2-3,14,TGTGCCAGCAGCTTAGGCGGGCTCCCAGATACGCAGTATTTT,CASSLGGLPDTQYF
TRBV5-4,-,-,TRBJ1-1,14,TGTGCCAGCAGCTTGCCCCCCCCTAACACTGAAGCTTTCTTT,CASSLPPPNTEAFF
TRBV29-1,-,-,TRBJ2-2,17,TGCAGCGCTGGGGACTTATACGAAATCCAAAACACCGGGGAGCTGTTTTTT,CSAGDLYEIQNTGELFF
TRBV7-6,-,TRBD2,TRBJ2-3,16,TGTGCCAGCAGCTTAGAATCTAGCGGTAGCACAGATACGCAGTATTTT,CASSLESSGSTDTQYF
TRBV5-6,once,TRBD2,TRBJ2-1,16,TGTGCCAGCATCCTGAAGGCGGGAGGGCCCTACAATGAGCAGTTCTTC,CASILKAGGPYNEQFF
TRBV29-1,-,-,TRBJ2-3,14,TGCAGCGCGCCGGGCAGAACTAGCACAGATACGCAGTATTTT,CSAPGRTSTDTQYF
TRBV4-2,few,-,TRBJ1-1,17,TGTGCCAGCAGCCAAGATGCTGGGGGAGGGTTAAACACTGAAGCTTTCTTT,CASSQDAGGGLNTEAFF